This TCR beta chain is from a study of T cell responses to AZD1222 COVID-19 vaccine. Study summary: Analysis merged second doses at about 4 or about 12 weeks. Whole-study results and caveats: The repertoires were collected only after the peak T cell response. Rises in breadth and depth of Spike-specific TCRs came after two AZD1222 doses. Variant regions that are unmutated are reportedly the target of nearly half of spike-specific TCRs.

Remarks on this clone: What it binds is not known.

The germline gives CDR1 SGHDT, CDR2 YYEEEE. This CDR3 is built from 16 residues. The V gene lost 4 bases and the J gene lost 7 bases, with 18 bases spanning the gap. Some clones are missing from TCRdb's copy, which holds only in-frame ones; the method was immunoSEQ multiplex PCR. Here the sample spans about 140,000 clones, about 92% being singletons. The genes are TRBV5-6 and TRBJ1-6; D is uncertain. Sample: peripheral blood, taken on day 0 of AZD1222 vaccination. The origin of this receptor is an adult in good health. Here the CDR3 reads CASSPSTISFNSPLHF. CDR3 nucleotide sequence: TGTGCCAGCAGCCCGAGTACGATTTCATTCAATTCACCCCTCCACTTT.